This TCR beta chain originates from a study of blood T cells in healthy people across ages. About the research overall: About one barcoded beta molecule per two T cells was captured by template switching. Overall study results and limits: Age advanced and TCR beta diversity per million T cells fell, roughly linearly. No one knew whether donors had CMV, which possibly confounded expanded clonotype changes.

A sample-barcoded 5' primer and a J-beta primer mix were used in a second PCR of about 7 to 12 cycles. TCRdb processed the 5' RACE reads anew with MiXCR; each CDR3 protein has one entry. Among more than 700,000 distinct CDR3 sequences listed, about 42% were seen once. Details on this clonotype: Its antigen remains unknown.

The receptor was isolated from a man older than 75 in good health. The sequencing input was blood.

For the CDR3, the DNA is TGTGCCAGCAGTACCAATGGACAGGGAAGGTCCTCTGGGGCCAACGTCCTGACTTTC. Its translation is CASSTNGQGRSSGANVLTF. The chain joins TRBV28 to TRBJ2-6; 8 nucleotides agree with TRBD1. Germline V gives CDR1 MDHEN, CDR2 SYDVKM. The CDR3 consists of 19 residues. The V gene end was trimmed by 5 bases and the J gene end by 0 bases; junction bases not matched to a gene: 12.